The 9 T cell receptor beta chains given below trace back to one sample, sequenced in a study of cytomegalovirus exposure and HLA in healthy donors. The PCR contained 60 Vbeta and 13 Jbeta primers. Profiling relied on immunoSEQ multiplex PCR, and the TCRdb table lists in-frame clones only, not all of them. This sample carries about 94,000 clones, 81% of them seen once, and the ten largest clones take 10%. Sequenced material: PBMCs. The receptors here all came from a human donor in good health.

The J gene is TRBJ1-1, the V gene TRBV7-9; no clear D gene. This CDR3 has 15 amino acids. Trimming left V 3 bases short and J 6 bases short, with 17 bases between. Germline lookup yields CDR1 SEHNR and CDR2 FQNEAQ (reference sequence). This CDR3 is CASSFPSGVQAEAFF. DNA for the CDR3: TGTGCCAGCAGCTTTCCCTCCGGAGTCCAAGCTGAAGCTTTCTTT.

The chain combines TRBV7-2 with TRBJ1-5, with a tentative D call TRBD1 (6 bases). Trimming took 5 bases from V and 7 from J, leaving 12 bases between them. Germline lookup yields CDR1 SGHTA and CDR2 FQGNSA. This CDR3 has 13 residues. DNA of the CDR3: TGTGCCAGCAGCCCTAGAGGGGGACAGCCCCAGCATTTT. Its translation is CASSPRGGQPQHF.

This clone was observed a few times. The chain couples TRBV9 to TRBJ1-3; the D gene is possibly TRBD1 (5 bases). V was cut by 7 bases and J by 4 bases, with 15 bases left in between. This CDR3 comprises 14 residues. Germline V lookup: CDR1 SGDLS, CDR2 YYNGEE. This CDR3 is CASSRRGSGNTIYF. As DNA, the CDR3 is TGTGCCAGCTCCCGAAGGGGATCCGGAAACACCATATATTTT. The whole variable domain, filled in from reference TRBV9 and TRBJ1-3, reads DSGVTQTPKHLITATGQRVTLRCSPRSGDLSVYWYQQSLDQGLQFLIQYYNGEERAKGNILERFSAQQFPDLHSELNLSSLELGDSALYFCASSRRGSGNTIYFGEGSWLTVV.

V and J are TRBV30 and TRBJ1-6; TRBD1 is a possible D gene (6 bases). The CDR3 covers 14 residues. V shed 3 bases and J shed 7 bases, with 13 bases lying between them. The V gene's germline CDR1 is GTSNPN and CDR2 SVGIG (reference sequence). The CDR3 region is CAWRGGGGNSPLHF. The CDR3 nucleotides read TGTGCCTGGAGGGGTGGCGGGGGCAATTCACCCCTCCACTTT.

The V call is TRBV6-5, the J call TRBJ2-7; 10 bases line up with TRBD1. Germline V gene lookup returns CDR1 MNHEY and CDR2 SVGAGI. J lost 6 bases, V lost 10 bases, and 12 bases had no gene match. This CDR3 spans 14 amino acids. CDR3 coding DNA: TGTGCCACCACCCGGGACAGGGGAACGGGCGAGCAGTACTTC. Translating gives CATTRDRGTGEQYF.

The chain is built from TRBV2 and TRBJ2-3; 8 bases are shared with TRBD1. From germline, CDR1 is SNHLY and CDR2 FYNNEI. The CDR3 runs to 16 residues. V lost 3 bases and J lost 1; bases outside the gene matches: 6. The CDR3 DNA reads TGTGCCAGCAGTGATTCGACAGGGGCCGGCACAGATACGCAGTATTTT. This encodes CASSDSTGAGTDTQYF.

The chain has TRBV7-2 and TRBJ2-3, with TRBD1 matching 7 bases. The germline gives CDR1 SGHTA, CDR2 FQGNSA. V trimming: 5 bases; J trimming: 2 bases; junction bases outside the gene matches: 10. The CDR3 consists of 16 residues. CDR3 DNA sequence: TGTGCCAGCAGCCCAGTGGGACAGACGATCACAGATACGCAGTATTTT. Amino acid sequence: CASSPVGQTITDTQYF.

The gene calls are TRBV5-1 and TRBJ2-5; 7 nucleotides line up with TRBD2. Germline CDR1 and CDR2: SGHRS and YFSETQ. V was pared by 2 bases and J by 3 bases, with 10 bases of the junction left unmatched. There are 16 residues in the CDR3. The CDR3 bases are TGCGCCAGCAGCTTTCAAGGTACTAGCGTCAAAGAGACCCAGTACTTC. Translated, it gives CASSFQGTSVKETQYF.

The chain employs TRBV5-4 and TRBJ1-2, with D uncertain. The V end lost 4 bases, the J end lost 9 bases, and 16 bases lay between the germline ends. CDR3 length: 13 amino acids. CDR1 and CDR2 from the germline V gene are SGHNT and YYREEE (reference sequence). The DNA of the CDR3 is TGTGCCAGCAGCCAAGTAAGGGAGTATAGCTACACCTTC. Its translation: CASSQVREYSYTF.